The 25 T cell receptor beta chains reported below all come from one sample, sequenced in a study of blood T cell repertoires in COVID-19 (dated by TCRdb to the early 2020s). Receptors were amplified or captured by the immunoSEQ multiplex PCR assay. TCRdb mirrors the immuneACCESS table, restricted to in-frame sequences. Some clones are absent from its copies; in checked studies, under half trace to an unresolved V gene, and the reason for the others is unknown. The sample yields approximately 250,000 clones; around 90% were counted once. The ten largest account for approximately 2% of the sample. Sequences were obtained from PBMCs or T cells enriched from blood (not recorded which). These receptors were taken from a woman aged 55 to 70 in a cohort exposed to, infected with or recovered from COVID-19 (not recorded which).

V and J are TRBV10-2 and TRBJ2-3, with TRBD2 as a possible D gene (6 bases). Germline V gene data show CDR1 as WSHSY and CDR2 as SAAADI. The CDR3 is 15 residues long. V lost 3 bases and J lost 2, with 12 bases in between. The CDR3 loop is CASSDISGITDTQYF. The CDR3 DNA sequence: TGCGCCAGCAGTGATATTAGCGGCATCACAGATACGCAGTATTTT.

The CDR3 DNA is TGTGCCAGCAGCTTGAGACTAGCGGGGCGCGCAGATACGCAGTATTTT. Translation: CASSLRLAGRADTQYF. The chain couples TRBV5-8 to TRBJ2-3, with 11 positions matching TRBD2. CDR3 size: 16 residues. Losses at the gene ends were 1 base for V and 4 bases for J; bases not matched to a gene: 5. Germline CDR1 reads SGHTS; CDR2 reads YDEGEE.

This clone was seen a single time. CDR3 DNA sequence: TGTGCCAGTAGTAGGTCAGGGGCCTCTGGGGCCAACGTCCTGACTTTC. Residues: CASSRSGASGANVLTF. The chain recombines TRBV19 with TRBJ2-6, with D possibly TRBD1 on 6 matching bases. The CDR3 has 16 residues. Germline V gives CDR1 LNHDA, CDR2 SQIVND (reference sequence). V was clipped by 4 bases and J by 0 bases, with 10 bases between them.

This clone has a handful of counts. The V and J genes are TRBV9 and TRBJ2-1, with 8 bases aligning to TRBD1. CDR3 length: 15 residues. J was trimmed by 5 bases and V by 2 bases; bases with no gene match: 6. CDR1 and CDR2 (germline): SGDLS, YYNGEE. The CDR3 is CASSVQGAENNEQFF. The CDR3 coding sequence is TGTGCCAGCAGCGTGCAGGGGGCGGAAAACAATGAGCAGTTCTTC.

The rearrangement joins TRBV24-1 to TRBJ2-3, with TRBD2 as a possible D gene (5 bases). Per the germline V gene, CDR1 is KGHDR and CDR2 is SFDVKD. The germline V and J ends were trimmed by 9 bases and 2 bases, with 14 bases remaining between them. The CDR3 totals 14 residues. This chain's CDR3 is CATSSTGNTDTQYF. CDR3 in DNA: TGTGCCACCTCCTCGACCGGGAACACAGATACGCAGTATTTT.

This clone has only a few counts. The genes are TRBV5-1 and TRBJ1-2; 11 bases line up with TRBD1. The CDR3 is made up of 16 amino acids. The germline CDR1 and CDR2 sequences are SGHRS and YFSETQ. The ends lost 4 bases at V and 7 bases at J; junction bases unmatched: 12. The CDR3 sequence: CASSGRTGQGEGGYTF. The CDR3, as DNA: TGCGCCAGCAGCGGACGCACGGGACAGGGGGAAGGTGGCTACACCTTC.

This chain links TRBV24-1 with TRBJ2-1; 10 bases fit TRBD1. The CDR3 contains 16 residues. Germline assignment: CDR1 KGHDR and CDR2 SFDVKD. The V segment lost 4 bases and the J segment 4 bases; nucleotides outside the gene matches: 6. This chain's CDR3 is CATSDRDRGRYNEQFF. For the CDR3, the DNA is TGTGCCACCAGTGACCGGGACAGGGGTCGGTACAATGAGCAGTTCTTC.

The genes are TRBV27 and TRBJ2-1; 8 bases align to TRBD2. CDR3 size: 16 residues. The germline CDR1 and CDR2 sequences are MNHEY and SMNVEV (reference sequence). V gave up 5 bases and J gave up 4 bases; unmatched junction bases: 10. As DNA, the CDR3 is TGTGCCAGCAGTCCCTCCGGGACTAGGGGATACAATGAGCAGTTCTTC. Translating it yields CASSPSGTRGYNEQFF.

This clone was picked up many times. This chain uses TRBV15 with TRBJ1-2; 7 nucleotides line up with TRBD1. V lost 1 base and J lost 4; bases outside the gene matches: 9. The V gene's germline CDR1 is LNHNV and CDR2 YYDKDF (reference sequence). The CDR3 contains 16 residues. DNA of the CDR3: TGTGCCACCAGCAGAGGGGCCGGACAGGTCAGCTATGGCTACACCTTC. Translating it yields CATSRGAGQVSYGYTF.

V and J are TRBV18 and TRBJ1-1, with 9 bases matching TRBD1. CDR1 KGHSH and CDR2 LQKENI come from the germline V gene. The CDR3 contains 16 residues. The ends lost 1 base at V and 4 bases at J; junction bases unmatched: 7. CDR3 loop: CASSPLETGGSTEAFF. CDR3 nucleotide sequence: TGTGCCAGCTCACCACTTGAGACAGGGGGGAGCACTGAAGCTTTCTTT.

The chain uses TRBV7-9 and TRBJ1-4; a possible D gene is TRBD1 (5 bases). V shed 0 bases and J shed 13 bases, with 9 bases lying between them. Germline CDR1 reads SEHNR; CDR2 reads FQNEAQ (reference sequence). This CDR3 region has 12 residues. CDR3: CASSLAGAGLFF. The CDR3 nucleotides read TGTGCCAGCAGCTTAGCAGGGGCCGGACTGTTTTTT.

The chain recombines TRBV5-1 with TRBJ1-2; D perhaps matches TRBD1 (5 bases). Per the germline V gene, CDR1 is SGHRS and CDR2 is YFSETQ. This CDR3 region has 13 residues. With 3 bases removed from V and 6 bases from J, the gap between germline ends came to 12 bases. The CDR3 nucleotides are TGCGCCAGCAGCTCAAACCCCAGGGATGGCTACACCTTC. This translates into CASSSNPRDGYTF.

The J gene is TRBJ2-7, the V gene TRBV28, with TRBD1 matching 9 bases. The CDR3 spans 16 residues. Germline CDR1 and CDR2: MDHEN and SYDVKM. After removal of 0 bases from V and 5 bases from J, the junction contained 8 bases not matched to a gene. The CDR3 here is CASSLWTGGSDDEQYF. For the CDR3, the DNA is TGTGCCAGCAGTTTATGGACAGGGGGAAGCGATGACGAGCAGTACTTC.

The chain carries TRBV28 and TRBJ1-4, with TRBD1 matching over 7 bases. Trimming at V came to 2 bases and at J to 4 bases, leaving 4 bases not matched to a gene. The CDR3 has 15 residues. CDR1 is MDHEN, CDR2 SYDVKM, per germline. The CDR3 coding sequence is TGTGCCAGCAGTTTAGGGGGACAGTATAATGAAAAACTGTTTTTT. This encodes CASSLGGQYNEKLFF.

The chain combines TRBV5-5 with TRBJ2-2; D might be TRBD2 (6 bases). The CDR3 spans 14 residues. The germline CDR1 and CDR2 sequences are SGHKS and YYEKEE (reference sequence). V was shortened by 8 bases and J by 2 bases, with 13 bases between the two germline ends. The CDR3 DNA reads TGTGCCAGTCTGGGACTCCCAAACACCGGGGAGCTGTTTTTT. Encoded protein: CASLGLPNTGELFF.

The chain joins TRBV6-5 to TRBJ1-2, with 8 nucleotides matching TRBD1. This CDR3 is built from 14 residues. V was pared by 8 bases and J by 9 bases, with 14 bases of the junction left unmatched. The germline V gene encodes CDR1 MNHEY and CDR2 SVGAGI. CDR3 nucleotides: TGTGCCAGCTCTCTTGGACAGGGTCTGGATAGCTACACCTTC. Amino acids: CASSLGQGLDSYTF.

The chain uses TRBV27 and TRBJ1-5, with D possibly TRBD1 on 6 matching bases. This CDR3 contains 18 residues. Germline lookup yields CDR1 MNHEY and CDR2 SMNVEV (reference sequence). Trimming removed 0 bases at V and 4 bases at J, with 19 bases between. Here the CDR3 DNA reads TGTGCCAGCAGTTTATCGGGGTGGGGCCAGCAGGGGAATCAGCCCCAGCATTTT. This sequence encodes CASSLSGWGQQGNQPQHF.

The chain links TRBV21-1 to TRBJ2-7; the D segment call TRBD2 is taken from the table without a DNA check. TRBV21-1 corresponds to a pseudogene. The CDR3 runs 17 residues. The chain's CDR3 is CASSHPRDLPSSYEQYF. In DNA form, the CDR3 reads TGTGCCAGCAGCCACCCCCGGGACTTGCCGAGCTCCTACGAGCAGTACTTC.

This clone has a handful of counts. The chain joins TRBV27 to TRBJ1-2, with a weak D call TRBD1 (6 bases). This CDR3 is built from 15 residues. Looked up from germline, CDR1 is MNHEY and CDR2 is SMNVEV (reference sequence). The ends were cut back, 6 bases at V and 0 bases at J, with 14 bases in the middle. This CDR3 reads CASRTGQLANYGYTF. CDR3 nucleotide sequence: TGTGCCAGCAGAACAGGACAGCTAGCTAACTATGGCTACACCTTC.

This chain links TRBV29-1 with TRBJ1-1, with 7 bases matching TRBD1. The germline V gene has CDR1 SQVTM and CDR2 ANQGSEA. V was clipped by 4 bases and J by 0 bases; unmatched bases: 8. This CDR3 is 15 amino acids long. The CDR3, as DNA: TGCAGCGTTGGACAGGGAACAAACATGAACACTGAAGCTTTCTTT. Its protein is CSVGQGTNMNTEAFF.

The chain joins TRBV18 to TRBJ2-7, with 8 positions matching TRBD1. Trimming cost V 4 bases and J 12 bases; bases outside gene matches: 5. This CDR3 is built from 11 residues. Germline CDR1 KGHSH, CDR2 LQKENI. Written as DNA, the CDR3 is TGTGCCAGCTCACTGGACAGGGTTAGGTACTTC. Amino acid sequence: CASSLDRVRYF.

This chain uses TRBV10-3 with TRBJ2-3; 7 nucleotides match TRBD2. The CDR3 length is 14 residues. The germline V gene encodes CDR1 ENHRY and CDR2 SYGVKD. V dropped 6 bases and J dropped 1; count of bases not matched to a gene: 4. The CDR3 spells CAISMAGGTDTQYF. CDR3 DNA: TGTGCCATCAGCATGGCGGGAGGCACAGATACGCAGTATTTT.

The V and J genes are TRBV12-3 or TRBV12-4 and TRBJ2-1; D is unclear. Trimming left V 2 bases short and J 8 bases short, with 4 bases between. This CDR3 is 11 amino acids long. As DNA, the CDR3 is TGTGCCAGCAGTTTATATGATGAGCAGTTCTTC. Its translation: CASSLYDEQFF.

V and J are TRBV27 and TRBJ2-7; 10 nucleotides agree with TRBD1. The CDR3 consists of 14 residues. Germline V gives CDR1 MNHEY, CDR2 SMNVEV (reference sequence). The ends lost 7 bases at V and 6 bases at J; junction bases unmatched: 9. DNA for the CDR3: TGTGCCAGCAAACCGGACAGGGGGAGTCGCGAGCAGTACTTC. Its translation is CASKPDRGSREQYF.

The rearrangement joins TRBV2 to TRBJ1-1, with D tentatively TRBD1 (5 bases). This CDR3 is 13 amino acids long. Germline V gene sequence: CDR1 SNHLY, CDR2 FYNNEI. V was trimmed by 8 bases and J by 3 bases, leaving 13 bases between them. In DNA form, the CDR3 reads TGTGCCAGCGGAACCGGAGGGGACACTGAAGCTTTCTTT. As protein: CASGTGGDTEAFF.